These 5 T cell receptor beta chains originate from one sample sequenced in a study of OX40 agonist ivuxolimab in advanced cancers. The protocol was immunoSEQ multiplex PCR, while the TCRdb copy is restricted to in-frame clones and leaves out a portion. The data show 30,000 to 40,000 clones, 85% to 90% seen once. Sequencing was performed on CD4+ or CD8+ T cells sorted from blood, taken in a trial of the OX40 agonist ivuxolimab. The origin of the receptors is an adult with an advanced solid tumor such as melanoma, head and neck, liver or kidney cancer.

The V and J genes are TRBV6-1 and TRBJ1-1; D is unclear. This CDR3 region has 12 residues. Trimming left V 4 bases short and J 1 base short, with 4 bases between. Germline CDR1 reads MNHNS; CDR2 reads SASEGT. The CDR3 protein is CASSGGNTEAFF. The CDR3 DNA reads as TGTGCCAGCAGTGGAGGGAACACTGAAGCTTTCTTT.

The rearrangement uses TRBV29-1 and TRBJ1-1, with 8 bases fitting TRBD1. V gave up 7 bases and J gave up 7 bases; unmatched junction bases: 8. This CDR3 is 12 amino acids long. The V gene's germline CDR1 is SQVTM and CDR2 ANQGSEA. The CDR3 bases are TGCAGCGCCCCGACAGGGGAGGGTGAAGCTTTCTTT. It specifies CSAPTGEGEAFF.

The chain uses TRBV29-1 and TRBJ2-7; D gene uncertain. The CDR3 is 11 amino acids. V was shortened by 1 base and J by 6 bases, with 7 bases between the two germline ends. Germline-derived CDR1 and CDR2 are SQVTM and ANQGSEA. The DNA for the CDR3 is TGCAGCGTTGAAGCGGGCGGCGAGCAGTACTTC. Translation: CSVEAGGEQYF.

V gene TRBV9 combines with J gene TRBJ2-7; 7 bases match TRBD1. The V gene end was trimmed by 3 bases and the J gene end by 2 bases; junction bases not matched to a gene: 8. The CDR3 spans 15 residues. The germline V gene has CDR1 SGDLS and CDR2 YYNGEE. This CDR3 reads CASSASGTVTYEQYF. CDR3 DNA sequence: TGTGCCAGCAGCGCCTCCGGGACAGTAACCTACGAGCAGTACTTC.

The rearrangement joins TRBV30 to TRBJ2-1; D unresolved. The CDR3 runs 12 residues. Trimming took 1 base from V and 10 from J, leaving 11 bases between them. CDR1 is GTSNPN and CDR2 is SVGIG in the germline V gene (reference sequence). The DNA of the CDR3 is TGTGCCTGGAGTGACGGAGTTGGGGAGCAGTTCTTC. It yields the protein CAWSDGVGEQFF. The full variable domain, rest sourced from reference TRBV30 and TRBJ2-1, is SQTIHQWPATLVQPVGSPLSLECTVEGTSNPNLYWYRQAAGRGLQLLFYSVGIGQISSEVPQNLSASRPQDRQFILSSKKLLLSDSGFYLCAWSDGVGEQFFGPGTRLTVL.